These 29 T cell receptor beta chains share one sample of origin, sequenced in a study of blood T cell repertoires in COVID-19. Profiled with immunoSEQ multiplex PCR; TCRdb holds only in-frame clones, not every one. The sample includes 200,000 to 300,000 clones, roughly 86% of them seen just once. What was sequenced was PBMCs or T cells enriched from blood (not recorded which). These receptors originate from a woman between 25 and 40 years old with acute COVID-19.

J is TRBJ1-5 and V is TRBV27; D uncertain. V was shortened by 6 bases and J by 4 bases, with 16 bases between the two germline ends. Germline CDR1 and CDR2: MNHEY and SMNVEV (reference sequence). The CDR3 runs 15 residues. In DNA, the CDR3 is TGTGCCAGCAGCCCCCACGGAGGTCCTAATCAGCCCCAGCATTTT. Protein product: CASSPHGGPNQPQHF.

This clone was detected a few times. The rearrangement links TRBV27 to TRBJ2-2; D gene unclear. Germline CDR1 and CDR2: MNHEY and SMNVEV (reference sequence). The V and J ends lost 6 bases and 4 bases respectively, with 3 bases between them. The CDR3 extends over 11 amino acids. The CDR3 coding sequence is TGTGCCAGCAGCCTCACCGGGGAGCTGTTTTTT. This translates into CASSLTGELFF.

This clone has only one observation. The rearrangement uses TRBV5-6 and TRBJ1-1; 8 bases line up with TRBD1. V was clipped by 4 bases and J by 0 bases; unmatched bases: 5. The CDR3 is 15 amino acids. Germline CDR1 SGHDT, CDR2 YYEEEE. The DNA for the CDR3 is TGTGCCAGCAGCAGGACAGGGACCATGAACACTGAAGCTTTCTTT. The encoded protein is CASSRTGTMNTEAFF.

The CDR3 DNA reads as TGTGCCAGTAGTATAAGTGTCGGGGGGAAAGATTATGGCTACACCTTC. The encoded protein is CASSISVGGKDYGYTF. This chain joins TRBV19 and TRBJ1-2; possibly TRBD1 for D (5 bases). Germline loops: CDR1 LNHDA, CDR2 SQIVND (reference sequence). The V gene lost 2 bases and the J gene lost 5 bases, with 18 bases spanning the gap. The CDR3 is made up of 16 amino acids.

The chain couples TRBV10-3 to TRBJ2-6, with a possible D match to TRBD1 (6 bases). Deletions cut 6 bases from V and 2 bases from J, with 14 bases between. Germline V gene lookup returns CDR1 ENHRY and CDR2 SYGVKD. This CDR3 contains 16 residues. CDR3 loop: CAISDDRKPGANVLTF. For the CDR3, the DNA is TGTGCCATCAGCGATGACAGGAAACCTGGGGCCAACGTCCTGACTTTC.

The chain joins TRBV6-2 or TRBV6-3 to TRBJ2-5; TRBD2 might be the D (6 bases). This CDR3 is 13 amino acids long. Germline values: CDR1 MNHEY, CDR2 SVGEGT. Trimming stripped 5 bases from V and 4 bases from J, with 11 bases between. CDR3 coding DNA: TGTGCCAGCAGTCTGACTAGATCAGAGACCCAGTACTTC. Translating it yields CASSLTRSETQYF.

This chain joins TRBV30 and TRBJ1-5, with 7 bases fitting TRBD1. V trimming: 1 base; J trimming: 2 bases; junction bases outside the gene matches: 5. CDR3 size: 15 residues. CDR1 GTSNPN and CDR2 SVGIG come from the germline V gene (reference sequence). The CDR3 protein is CAWSAGQVGNQPQHF. CDR3 coding DNA: TGTGCCTGGAGTGCCGGACAGGTGGGCAATCAGCCCCAGCATTTT.

This clone has only one observation. This chain joins TRBV30 and TRBJ1-5; D gene unclear. The CDR3 runs 14 residues. Per the germline V gene, CDR1 is GTSNPN and CDR2 is SVGIG (reference sequence). The germline V and J ends were trimmed by 1 base and 5 bases, with 12 bases remaining between them. As DNA, the CDR3 is TGTGCCTGGAGTGGGCTAGGGCGGGATCAGCCCCAGCATTTT. Protein: CAWSGLGRDQPQHF.

This chain connects TRBV10-3 to TRBJ2-1; D might be TRBD2 (6 bases). Trimming stripped 0 bases from V and 0 bases from J, with 6 bases between. The germline V gene has CDR1 ENHRY and CDR2 SYGVKD. The CDR3 consists of 15 residues. The CDR3 DNA follows: TGTGCCATCAGTGAGTCGGGGGGCTCCTACAATGAGCAGTTCTTC. Translation: CAISESGGSYNEQFF.

The CDR3 loop is CASSLESLRGTDTQYF. CDR3 sequence (DNA): TGTGCCAGCAGCTTGGAATCTCTTCGGGGCACAGATACGCAGTATTTT. The chain recombines TRBV5-4 with TRBJ2-3; no firm D call. Germline loops: CDR1 SGHNT, CDR2 YYREEE (reference sequence). The CDR3 extends over 16 amino acids. Trimming stripped 0 bases from V and 1 base from J, with 12 bases between.

The genes are TRBV5-4 and TRBJ2-1; 7 bases are a match to TRBD2. CDR3 size: 16 residues. The V and J ends lost 4 bases and 4 bases, in that order; junction bases with no gene match: 11. Germline CDR1 and CDR2: SGHNT and YYREEE (reference sequence). In DNA form, the CDR3 reads TGTGCCAGCAGCCCCGGTAGAGCGGGGAAGTACAATGAGCAGTTCTTC. Translated: CASSPGRAGKYNEQFF.

The chain recombines TRBV6-5 with TRBJ1-1, with TRBD1 matching over 8 bases. Germline CDR1 is MNHEY and CDR2 is SVGAGI. The CDR3 has 13 residues. V lost 6 bases, J lost 1 base, and 1 base stayed unmatched. Here the CDR3 DNA reads TGTGCCAGCAGGGACAGGGAGAACACTGAAGCTTTCTTT. Translated: CASRDRENTEAFF.

The CDR3 DNA follows: TGTGCCAGCAGGTCACAGGGGTTTGGAAACACCATATATTTT. Amino acid sequence: CASRSQGFGNTIYF. The J gene is TRBJ1-3, the V gene TRBV6-5; TRBD1 aligns across 7 bases. The CDR3 loop spans 14 amino acids. The trim removed 6 bases at V and 3 bases at J, leaving 5 bases unmatched. Per the germline V gene, CDR1 is MNHEY and CDR2 is SVGAGI.

This clone appeared once. V gene TRBV19 combines with J gene TRBJ2-1; TRBD2 agrees at 9 bases. With 3 bases clipped from V and 9 bases from J, the junction kept 9 bases outside the gene matches. This CDR3 has 15 amino acids. Germline lookup yields CDR1 LNHDA and CDR2 SQIVND (reference sequence). CDR3: CASSILAGGPGEQFF. The CDR3 bases are TGTGCCAGTAGTATCCTTGCGGGGGGGCCCGGTGAGCAGTTCTTC. Full variable domain (rest looked up from reference TRBV19 and TRBJ2-1): DGGITQSPKYLFRKEGQNVTLSCEQNLNHDAMYWYRQDPGQGLRLIYYSQIVNDFQKGDIAEGYSVSREKKESFPLTVTSAQKNPTAFYLCASSILAGGPGEQFFGPGTRLTVL.

V and J are TRBV5-6 and TRBJ2-7, with D unresolved. The CDR3 length is 12 residues. Trimming stripped 5 bases from V and 3 bases from J, with 9 bases between. In germline, CDR1 is SGHDT, CDR2 YYEEEE. The DNA of the CDR3 is TGTGCCAGCAGGGTCGGTAACTACGAGCAGTACTTC. The encoded protein is CASRVGNYEQYF. Full variable domain (remainder filled in from reference TRBV5-6 and TRBJ2-7): DAGVTQSPTHLIKTRGQQVTLRCSPKSGHDTVSWYQQALGQGPQFIFQYYEEEERQRGNFPDRFSGHQFPNYSSELNVNALLLGDSALYLCASRVGNYEQYFGPGTRLTVT.

Only one count was recorded for this clone. CDR3 coding DNA: TGTGCCAGCAGCCCAGACCTAAGGAGTTCACCCCTCCACTTT. The encoded protein is CASSPDLRSSPLHF. V gene TRBV28 combines with J gene TRBJ1-6, with D unresolved. The CDR3 has 14 residues. Germline V CDR1 and CDR2: MDHEN, SYDVKM. The germline V and J ends were trimmed by 6 bases and 9 bases, with 15 bases remaining between them.

The rearrangement links TRBV14 to TRBJ1-1; the D gene is possibly TRBD1 (5 bases). With 3 bases removed from V and 6 bases from J, the gap between germline ends came to 11 bases. The length of the CDR3 is 13 residues. Germline CDR1 is SGHDN and CDR2 is FVKESK. CDR3 sequence: CASSQLGGAEAFF. In nucleotides, the CDR3 is TGTGCCAGCAGCCAGCTAGGAGGGGCTGAAGCTTTCTTT.

The rearrangement joins TRBV30 to TRBJ2-7; D remains ambiguous. Germline V CDR1 and CDR2: GTSNPN, SVGIG (reference sequence). V shed 5 bases and J shed 0 bases, with 8 bases lying between them. The CDR3 consists of 12 residues. The DNA of the CDR3 is TGTGCCTGGGACTTCGGCTCCTACGAGCAGTACTTC. It specifies CAWDFGSYEQYF.

This clone showed up just a few times. The chain joins TRBV2 to TRBJ1-6; TRBD1 agrees at 9 bases. Germline V CDR1 and CDR2: SNHLY, FYNNEI. Trimming took 7 bases from V and 6 from J; bases not matched to a gene: 1. This CDR3 has 13 amino acids. In nucleotides, the CDR3 is TGTGCCAGCAAGACAGGGGGTAATTCACCCCTCCACTTT. Residues: CASKTGGNSPLHF.

The V call is TRBV10-2, the J call TRBJ1-2; D possibly corresponds to TRBD1 (5 bases). Trimming pared 3 bases from V and 0 bases from J, leaving 8 bases between. Germline values: CDR1 WSHSY, CDR2 SAAADI. This CDR3 has 14 residues. The CDR3, as DNA: TGCGCCAGCAGTGACAGGGCCTCTAACTATGGCTACACCTTC. It codes for CASSDRASNYGYTF.

V gene TRBV7-2 combines with J gene TRBJ2-1, with TRBD1 matching over 12 bases. Per germline, CDR1 SGHTA and CDR2 FQGNSA. The trim removed 0 bases at V and 10 bases at J, leaving 4 bases unmatched. The length of the CDR3 is 15 residues. The CDR3, as DNA: TGTGCCAGCAGCTTAGCAGGGACAGGGGGCAACGAGCAGTTCTTC. It encodes CASSLAGTGGNEQFF.

DNA of the CDR3: TGTGCCAGCTCTACAGGGGGCTTGGGGAACACTGAAGCTTTCTTT. Its translation: CASSTGGLGNTEAFF. V and J are TRBV7-9 and TRBJ1-1; 9 bases align to TRBD1. The CDR3 has 15 amino acids. With 8 bases clipped from V and 1 base from J, the junction kept 8 bases outside the gene matches. The germline V gene has CDR1 SEHNR and CDR2 FQNEAQ (reference sequence).

This rearrangement joins TRBV28 to TRBJ1-2; perhaps TRBD1 as D (6 bases). Germline CDR1 and CDR2: MDHEN and SYDVKM. V was clipped by 6 bases and J by 0 bases, with 8 bases between them. The CDR3 spans 13 residues. CDR3 protein: CASSDRSNYGYTF. Written as DNA, the CDR3 is TGTGCCAGCAGCGACAGGTCTAACTATGGCTACACCTTC.

This chain links TRBV28 with TRBJ1-4; possibly TRBD1 for D (6 bases). CDR1 MDHEN and CDR2 SYDVKM come from the germline V gene. The V end lost 4 bases, the J end lost 0 bases, and 9 bases lay between the germline ends. The CDR3 loop spans 15 amino acids. CDR3 residues: CASSSQGATNEKLFF. In DNA form, the CDR3 reads TGTGCCAGCAGTTCACAGGGCGCAACTAATGAAAAACTGTTTTTT.

The chain is built from TRBV2 and TRBJ1-1; TRBD1 matches at 8 bases. The junction had 1 base not matched to a gene; V was cut back by 4 bases and J by 0 bases. This CDR3 has 14 residues. Germline loops: CDR1 SNHLY, CDR2 FYNNEI. As DNA, the CDR3 is TGTGCCAGCAGTGGACAGGGGCTGAACACTGAAGCTTTCTTT. This codes for CASSGQGLNTEAFF.

The chain is built from TRBV5-4 and TRBJ2-1, with a possible D match to TRBD2 (6 bases). CDR3 length equals 16 residues. The V end was cut by 0 bases, the J end by 6 bases, with 16 bases between. The germline V gene encodes CDR1 SGHNT and CDR2 YYREEE (reference sequence). The CDR3 DNA sequence: TGTGCCAGCAGCTTGGCCAGTGGGAGGTCGGGCAATGAGCAGTTCTTC. Its translation is CASSLASGRSGNEQFF.

This chain links TRBV10-2 with TRBJ1-5; D unclear. Germline CDR1 WSHSY, CDR2 SAAADI. The CDR3 consists of 16 residues. V lost 0 bases and J 0 bases, leaving 9 bases between the germline ends. The DNA for the CDR3 is TGCGCCAGCAGTGAGTCAACAGATTATAGCAATCAGCCCCAGCATTTT. Its protein product is CASSESTDYSNQPQHF.

The chain recombines TRBV7-2 with TRBJ1-5, with D possibly TRBD1 on 5 matching bases. Germline V CDR1 and CDR2: SGHTA, FQGNSA. Trimming took 5 bases from V and 9 from J, leaving 14 bases between them. This CDR3 has 13 amino acids. The CDR3 here is CASSAEEGRPQHF. DNA for the CDR3: TGTGCCAGCAGCGCCGAGGAGGGGAGGCCCCAGCATTTT.

The rearrangement joins TRBV27 to TRBJ1-1, with TRBD1 as a possible D gene (6 bases). The CDR3 totals 15 residues. V lost 1 base, J lost 2 bases, and 11 bases lay in between. Germline CDR1 reads MNHEY; CDR2 reads SMNVEV (reference sequence). CDR3 residues: CASSLLPGENTEAFF. CDR3 bases: TGTGCCAGCAGTTTATTACCAGGGGAAAACACTGAAGCTTTCTTT.